The T cell receptor (beta chain) described here comes from a study of CD4+ T cells in melanoma. General observations from the study: CD8+ T cell, macrophage and B cell function reportedly correlated with neoantigen-specific CD4+ T cells. Diverse differentiation states were reported for melanoma neoantigen-specific CD4+ T cells.

The CDR3 has 14 amino acids. V was clipped by 2 bases and J by 3 bases, with 11 bases between them. Germline CDR1 is MNHNY and CDR2 is SVGAGI (reference sequence). Notes on this clone: Its target is not known.

Profiling relied on immunoSEQ multiplex PCR, and the TCRdb table lists in-frame clones only, not all of them. The data contain over 100,000 clones, around 92% of them seen just once; the ten biggest clones take up less than 4%. This sequence was found in a human donor with melanoma. The chain couples TRBV6-6 to TRBJ2-7; D unresolved. Sequencing was carried out using peripheral blood. This CDR3 is CASSYLQYYYEQYF. For the CDR3, the DNA is TGTGCCAGCAGTTACCTACAGTACTACTACGAGCAGTACTTC.